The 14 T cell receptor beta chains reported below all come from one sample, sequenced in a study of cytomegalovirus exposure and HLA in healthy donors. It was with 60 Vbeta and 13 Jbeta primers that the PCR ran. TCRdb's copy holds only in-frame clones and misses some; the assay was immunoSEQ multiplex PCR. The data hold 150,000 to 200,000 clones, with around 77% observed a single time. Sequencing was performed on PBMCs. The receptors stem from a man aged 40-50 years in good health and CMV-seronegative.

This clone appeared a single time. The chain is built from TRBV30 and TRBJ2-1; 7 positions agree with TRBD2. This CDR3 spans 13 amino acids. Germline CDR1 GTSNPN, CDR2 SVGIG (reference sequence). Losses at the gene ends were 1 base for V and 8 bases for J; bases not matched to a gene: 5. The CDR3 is CAWSAGGWDEQFF. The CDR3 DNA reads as TGTGCCTGGAGTGCGGGAGGTTGGGATGAGCAGTTCTTC.

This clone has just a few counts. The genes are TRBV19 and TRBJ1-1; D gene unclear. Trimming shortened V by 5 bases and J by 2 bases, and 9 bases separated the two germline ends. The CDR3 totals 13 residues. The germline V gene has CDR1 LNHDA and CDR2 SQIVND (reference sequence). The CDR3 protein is CASSPPGNTEAFF. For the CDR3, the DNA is TGTGCCAGTAGTCCCCCGGGTAACACTGAAGCTTTCTTT.

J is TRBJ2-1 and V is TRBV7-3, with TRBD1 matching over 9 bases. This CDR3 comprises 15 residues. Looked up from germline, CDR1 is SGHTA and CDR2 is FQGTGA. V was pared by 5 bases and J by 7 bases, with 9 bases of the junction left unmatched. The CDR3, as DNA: TGTGCCAGCAGCCTCCGGACAGGGGTAGGGAATGAGCAGTTCTTC. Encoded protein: CASSLRTGVGNEQFF.

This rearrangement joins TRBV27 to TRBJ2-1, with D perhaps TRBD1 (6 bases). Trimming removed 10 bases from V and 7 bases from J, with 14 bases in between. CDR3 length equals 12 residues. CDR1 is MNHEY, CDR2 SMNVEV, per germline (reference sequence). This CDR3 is CATRGVGNEQFF. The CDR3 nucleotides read TGTGCCACCAGGGGAGTCGGAAATGAGCAGTTCTTC.

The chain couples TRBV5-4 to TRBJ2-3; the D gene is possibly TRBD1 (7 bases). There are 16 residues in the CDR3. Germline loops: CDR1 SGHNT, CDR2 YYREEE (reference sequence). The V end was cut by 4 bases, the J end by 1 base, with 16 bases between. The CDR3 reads CASSMRGGGGTDTQYF. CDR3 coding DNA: TGTGCCAGCAGCATGAGAGGGGGCGGGGGCACAGATACGCAGTATTTT.

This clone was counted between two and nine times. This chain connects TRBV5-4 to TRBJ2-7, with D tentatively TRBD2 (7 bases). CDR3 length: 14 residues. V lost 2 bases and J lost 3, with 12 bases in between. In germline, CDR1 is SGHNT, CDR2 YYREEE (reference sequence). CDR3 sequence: CASSFAGADYEQYF. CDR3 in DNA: TGTGCCAGCAGCTTCGCGGGGGCCGACTACGAGCAGTACTTC.

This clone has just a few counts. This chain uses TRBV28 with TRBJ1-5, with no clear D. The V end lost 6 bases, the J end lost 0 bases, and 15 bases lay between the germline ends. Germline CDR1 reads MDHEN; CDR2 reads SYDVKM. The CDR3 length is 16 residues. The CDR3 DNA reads TGTGCCAGCAGACCGGCAACGGAGTATAGCAATCAGCCCCAGCATTTT. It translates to CASRPATEYSNQPQHF.

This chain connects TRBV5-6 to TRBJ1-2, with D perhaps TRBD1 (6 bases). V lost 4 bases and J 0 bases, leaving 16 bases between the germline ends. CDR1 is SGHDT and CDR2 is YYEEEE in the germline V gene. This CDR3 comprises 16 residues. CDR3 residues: CASSRVGALTNYGYTF. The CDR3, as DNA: TGTGCCAGCAGCCGAGTGGGGGCCCTCACTAACTATGGCTACACCTTC.

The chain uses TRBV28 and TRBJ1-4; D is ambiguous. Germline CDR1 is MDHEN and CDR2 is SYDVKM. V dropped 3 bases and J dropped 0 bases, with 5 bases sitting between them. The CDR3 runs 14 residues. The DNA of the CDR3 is TGTGCCAGCAGTTTTCGCGCAACTAATGAAAAACTGTTTTTT. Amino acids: CASSFRATNEKLFF.

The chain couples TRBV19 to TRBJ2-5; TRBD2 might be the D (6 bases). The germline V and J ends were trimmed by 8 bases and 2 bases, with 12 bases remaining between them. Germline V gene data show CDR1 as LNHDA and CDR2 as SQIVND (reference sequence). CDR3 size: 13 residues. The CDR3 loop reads CASQRVPQETQYF. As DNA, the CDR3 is TGTGCCAGTCAGCGGGTCCCGCAAGAGACCCAGTACTTC.

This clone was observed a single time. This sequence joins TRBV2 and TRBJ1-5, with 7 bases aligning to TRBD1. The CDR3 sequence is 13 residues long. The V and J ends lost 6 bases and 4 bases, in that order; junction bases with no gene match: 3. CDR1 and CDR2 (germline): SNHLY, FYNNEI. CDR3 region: CASRTGLNQPQHF. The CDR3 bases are TGTGCCAGCAGGACAGGGTTGAATCAGCCCCAGCATTTT.

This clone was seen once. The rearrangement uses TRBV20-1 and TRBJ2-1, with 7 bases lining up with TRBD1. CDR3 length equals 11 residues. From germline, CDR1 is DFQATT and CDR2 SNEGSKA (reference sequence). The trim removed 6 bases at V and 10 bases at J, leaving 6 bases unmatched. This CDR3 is CSAYRGQEQFF. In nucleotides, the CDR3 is TGCAGTGCATACAGGGGCCAGGAGCAGTTCTTC.

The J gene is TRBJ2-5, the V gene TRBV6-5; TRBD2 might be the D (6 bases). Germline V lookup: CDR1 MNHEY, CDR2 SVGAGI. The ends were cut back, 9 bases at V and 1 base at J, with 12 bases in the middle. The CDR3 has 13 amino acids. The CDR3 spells CASSGRSQETQYF. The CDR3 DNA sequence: TGTGCCAGTAGCGGAAGAAGCCAAGAGACCCAGTACTTC.

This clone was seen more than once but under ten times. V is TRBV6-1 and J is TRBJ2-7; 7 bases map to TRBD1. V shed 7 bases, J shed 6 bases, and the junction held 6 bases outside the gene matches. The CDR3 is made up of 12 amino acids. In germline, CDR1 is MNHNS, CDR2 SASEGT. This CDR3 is CASKQGISEQYV. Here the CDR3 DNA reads TGTGCCAGCAAACAGGGGATAAGCGAGCAGTACGTC.